This is a list of T cell receptor beta chains from one sample in a study of CD4 T cells in relation to SARS-CoV-2 and coronaviruses. These receptors have no identified antigens. This table comes from immunoSEQ multiplex PCR, and its TCRdb copy is limited to in-frame clones, with some not included. The data hold 21,000 or so clones, with over 65% observed a single time. Sequenced sample: CD4+ T cells from PBMCs, cultured in vitro. The receptors originated from a human donor in good health. CDR3s include the opening cysteine and the closing phenylalanine or tryptophan. A D gene is named only where the DNA matches it firmly. Only part of the rows carry a size: once, few, many, or a class if the clone is expanded.

D,V,size,J,DNA,CDR3
NA,TRBV2,NA,TRBJ1-4,TGTGCCAGCACCTATCAGGCAACTAATGAAAAACTGTTTTTT,CASTYQATNEKLFF
NA,TRBV5-4,NA,TRBJ1-6,TGTGCCAGCAGCTTAAGGGAAGGGGTCGGGAATTCACCCCTCCACTTT,CASSLREGVGNSPLHF
NA,TRBV5-1,once,TRBJ2-7,TGCGCCAGCAGCGAGGACAGCTACTACGAGCAGTACTTC,CASSEDSYYEQYF
TRBD1,TRBV9,NA,TRBJ1-1,TGTGCCAGCAGCGCCAGGGGGGACACTGAAGCTTTCTTT,CASSARGDTEAFF
NA,TRBV7-3,NA,TRBJ2-1,TGTGCCAGCAGCTTACTCCCCCCCTCGACCGATTCCTACAATGAGCAGTTCTTC,CASSLLPPSTDSYNEQFF
TRBD2,TRBV28,NA,TRBJ2-1,TGTGCCAGCAGTTTACGCACTAGCGGGAACAATGAGCAGTTCTTC,CASSLRTSGNNEQFF
NA,TRBV19,NA,TRBJ1-2,TGTGCCAGTAGTACCACCCGGGGCCGGGGCTATGGCTACACCTTC,CASSTTRGRGYGYTF
TRBD2,TRBV13,NA,TRBJ2-1,TGTGCCAGCAGCTTAGGTGGGACTAGCGGAACTACTCCCTACAATGAGCAGTTCTTC,CASSLGGTSGTTPYNEQFF
NA,TRBV6-1,NA,TRBJ2-1,TGTGCCAGCAGTGAAGTGACAACTAATGAGCAGTTCTTC,CASSEVTTNEQFF
NA,TRBV5-1,NA,TRBJ2-3,TGCGCCAGCAGCCTAAGGGGTATACTCACAGATACGCAGTATTTT,CASSLRGILTDTQYF
NA,TRBV29-1,few,TRBJ1-5,TGCAGCGTTAAGGCGACGTGGGATCAGCCCCAGCATTTT,CSVKATWDQPQHF
NA,TRBV7-9,NA,TRBJ2-7,TGTGCCAGCAGCTTTGACGGATACGAGCAGTACTTC,CASSFDGYEQYF
NA,TRBV12-3/TRBV12-4,NA,TRBJ2-7,TGTGCCAGCAGTAACACCTACGAGCAGTACTTC,CASSNTYEQYF
NA,TRBV20-1,NA,TRBJ2-1,TGCAGCTCCGAAAGGGAGCAGTTCTTC,CSSEREQFF
NA,TRBV24-1,few,TRBJ1-2,TGTGCCACCAGTTCGGCCGAAGGGGGCTACACCTTC,CATSSAEGGYTF
TRBD1,TRBV15,once,TRBJ2-3,TGTGCCACCAGCAGACTTGGGACAGGGGGCTCCCAGGATACGCAGTATTTT,CATSRLGTGGSQDTQYF
NA,TRBV18,NA,TRBJ2-7,TGTGCCAGCTCCCAAACGACCAATCGGCCGGCGTACGAGCAGTACTTC,CASSQTTNRPAYEQYF
NA,TRBV5-5,NA,TRBJ2-3,TGTGCCAGCAGCTGGGCCCCGGGGGGCGGGACAGATACGCAGTATTTT,CASSWAPGGGTDTQYF
NA,TRBV19,NA,TRBJ1-3,TGTGCCAGTAGTATAACGGGGTCCGCCGGAAACACCATATATTTT,CASSITGSAGNTIYF
TRBD2,TRBV19,once,TRBJ2-5,TGTGCCAGTAGTATAGAGCGGGGGATCGGGACCCAGTACTTC,CASSIERGIGTQYF
NA,TRBV5-1,medium-sized,TRBJ2-4,TGCGCCAGCAGTAGGGCGAGTTTAGCCAAAAACATTCAGTACTTC,CASSRASLAKNIQYF
NA,TRBV5-1,NA,TRBJ2-7,TGCGCCAGCAGCTTTGGCACCGGCCCCTACGAGCAGTACTTC,CASSFGTGPYEQYF
NA,TRBV1,NA,TRBJ2-7,TGCACCAGCAGCCAAGTACTAGGCGGGATGGTCGAGCAGTACTTC,CTSSQVLGGMVEQYF
TRBD2,TRBV29-1,NA,TRBJ2-1,TGCAGCGGAGGACTAGGTCTCATCTATGAGCAGTTCTTC,CSGGLGLIYEQFF
TRBD2,TRBV30,NA,TRBJ2-4,TGTGCCTGGAGCCGCGGGGGAACAGCCAAAAACATTCAGTACTTC,CAWSRGGTAKNIQYF
NA,TRBV28,few,TRBJ1-5,TGTGCCAGCAGTCCACAGCTCGGGAATCAGCCCCAGCATTTT,CASSPQLGNQPQHF
NA,TRBV5-1,NA,TRBJ2-7,TGCGCCAGCAGCTTGGAGCAGGGGAACTACGAGCAGTACTTC,CASSLEQGNYEQYF
TRBD1,TRBV5-8,NA,TRBJ1-5,TGTGCCAGCAGCGTATTGGACAGGGACTATCAGCCCCAGCATTTT,CASSVLDRDYQPQHF
TRBD1,TRBV7-7,NA,TRBJ2-3,TGTGCCAGCAGCCTGGGACAGGGTCCCACAGATACGCAGTATTTT,CASSLGQGPTDTQYF
NA,TRBV5-4,once,TRBJ1-2,TGTGCCAGCAGCCTCGATAACTATGGCTACACCTTC,CASSLDNYGYTF
NA,TRBV7-9,NA,TRBJ2-7,TGTGCCAGCAGAAACCGGAATAGTTACGAGCAGTACTTC,CASRNRNSYEQYF
NA,TRBV30,NA,TRBJ1-5,TGTGCCTGGGGGTCAAAACAGGGAGCCGGCCCCCAGCATTTT,CAWGSKQGAGPQHF